One sample yielded the 10 T cell receptor beta chains listed below, sequenced in a study of T cell repertoires in cytomegalovirus infection (dated by TCRdb to the late 2010s). The treatment or condition tag for this specimen amounts to: in vitro stimulation with specific CMV peptide epitopes to enrich CMV-specific T cells. These receptors lack a known antigen. The run used an Illumina HiSeq 1500. TCRdb trimmed public reads at Q25 via fastp, called clones via MiXCR and kept in-frame beta chains. Every CDR3 protein is listed once, alongside the most common genes and DNA of its rows. This sample comprises approximately 590,000 distinct CDR3 sequences, almost 40% of them detected only once. The ten largest make up about 48% of the sample. The specimen comprised cultured PBMCs, sampled from culture after CMV antigen stimulation. The receptors were gathered from a human donor in good health (CMV status not recorded). Some clones in this sample may be carry-over from other donors' samples.

V usage is TRBV7-6 and J usage is TRBJ2-7, with 9 nucleotides matching TRBD1. The CDR3 has 14 residues. From germline, CDR1 is SGHVS and CDR2 FNYEAQ. After removal of 4 bases from V and 5 bases from J, the junction contained 6 bases not matched to a gene. Here the CDR3 reads CASSSTGTGNEQYF. CDR3 sequence (DNA): TGTGCCAGCAGCTCCACCGGGACAGGGAACGAGCAGTACTTC.

CDR3 amino acids: CASSLWEGANQPQHF. Written as DNA, the CDR3 is TGTGCCAGCAGCTTGTGGGAGGGGGCCAATCAGCCCCAGCATTTT. This sequence joins TRBV5-6 and TRBJ1-5; 7 bases fit TRBD1. The germline CDR1 and CDR2 sequences are SGHDT and YYEEEE. This CDR3 is built from 15 residues. J gave up 3 bases and V 1 base, and 4 bases lay outside the gene matches.

This chain connects TRBV19 to TRBJ2-3, with TRBD1 identical over 8 bases. The CDR3 length is 16 residues. Germline trimming cut 5 bases from V and 1 base from J; bases unmatched to any gene: 8. CDR1 and CDR2 from the germline V gene are LNHDA and SQIVND (reference sequence). CDR3 bases: TGTGCCAGTAGTCCTCGACAGGGGTTCGGCACAGATACGCAGTATTTT. The encoded protein is CASSPRQGFGTDTQYF.

The chain links TRBV7-9 to TRBJ2-2; D is undetermined. V was shortened by 4 bases and J by 1 base, with 19 bases between the two germline ends. The CDR3 spans 18 residues. Per germline, CDR1 SEHNR and CDR2 FQNEAQ (reference sequence). The CDR3 loop reads CASSSLGPYFLNTGELFF. Written as DNA, the CDR3 is TGTGCCAGCAGCTCCCTAGGGCCATATTTCCTGAACACCGGGGAGCTGTTTTTT.

This chain uses TRBV4-1 with TRBJ1-2; D may be TRBD1 (5 bases). Per the germline V gene, CDR1 is MGHRA and CDR2 is YSYEKL. The CDR3 is 14 residues long. V lost 3 bases, J lost 4 bases, and 12 bases lay in between. CDR3 protein: CASSQRQTSYGYTF. Written as DNA, the CDR3 is TGCGCCAGCAGCCAGCGACAGACGAGCTATGGCTACACCTTC.

The chain joins TRBV20-1 to TRBJ2-3; D remains ambiguous. V was cut by 5 bases and J by 0 bases, with 15 bases left in between. There are 15 residues in the CDR3. The V gene's germline CDR1 is DFQATT and CDR2 SNEGSKA (reference sequence). As DNA, the CDR3 is TGCAGTGCTCGCAGCGAAGGGCCTAGCACAGATACGCAGTATTTT. Its protein is CSARSEGPSTDTQYF.

This clonotype was detected only a few times. The chain has TRBV7-8 and TRBJ2-7, with D possibly called TRBD1 or TRBD2 (5 bases each). Trimming removed 5 bases from V and 7 bases from J, with 18 bases in between. CDR3 size: 14 residues. The germline V gene has CDR1 SGHVS and CDR2 FQNEAQ. In DNA, the CDR3 is TGTGCCAGCAGCCCTTACAGGTTGTCGGGGGAGCAGTACTTC. This sequence encodes CASSPYRLSGEQYF.

This clonotype was counted between two and nine times. V is TRBV7-6 and J is TRBJ2-1, with TRBD2 identical over 8 bases. The CDR3 extends over 15 amino acids. The trim removed 4 bases at V and 9 bases at J, leaving 11 bases unmatched. Per germline, CDR1 SGHVS and CDR2 FNYEAQ. As DNA, the CDR3 is TGTGCCAGCAGCTCCCTTCAGCGGGGGTACGGTGAGCAGTTCTTC. This gives the protein CASSSLQRGYGEQFF.

The CDR3 DNA follows: TGTGCCAGCAGTTTAAAAGGACAGGGAATCCTCTATGGCTACACCTTC. Amino acid sequence: CASSLKGQGILYGYTF. The chain employs TRBV27 and TRBJ1-2, with 8 bases identical to TRBD1. The V segment lost 2 bases and the J segment 4 bases; nucleotides outside the gene matches: 9. This CDR3 comprises 16 residues. Per germline, CDR1 MNHEY and CDR2 SMNVEV (reference sequence).

V usage is TRBV7-2 and J usage is TRBJ2-1; perhaps TRBD2 as D (5 bases). The germline V gene has CDR1 SGHTA and CDR2 FQGNSA. This CDR3 spans 15 amino acids. Trimming left V 2 bases short and J 5 bases short, with 13 bases between. In DNA form, the CDR3 reads TGTGCCAGCAGCTTACGAGGGCCCAAGAACAATGAGCAGTTCTTC. Its translation is CASSLRGPKNNEQFF.